The TCR beta chain under discussion was sequenced for a study of T cell repertoires in cytomegalovirus infection. Study overall: It can be stated that public TCR beta signatures indicated CMV infection as well as a matching HLA type. The study, taken as a whole, reports: Identification of carriers of CMV plus the relevant HLA was achieved through cumulative public TCR beta family frequency. It was HLA-C-restricted CMV-specific TCR beta clonotypes that dominated the response ex vivo.

Regarding this clonotype: Its specificity is unknown.

The CDR3 contains 14 residues. Germline V lookup: CDR1 LGHDT, CDR2 YNNKEL (reference sequence). V was pared by 5 bases and J by 2 bases, with 5 bases of the junction left unmatched. TCRdb analysed the reads with MiXCR anew, one entry per CDR3 protein. Among about 260,000 distinct CDR3 sequences listed, around 15% were seen once. The clonotype comes from a human donor in good health (CMV status not recorded). Some clones in this sample may be carry-over from other donors' samples. The material sequenced was PBMCs. The chain couples TRBV3-1 to TRBJ2-7, with 8 bases matching TRBD2. The CDR3 DNA reads TGTGCCAGCAGCTCCTCGCGGGGGGCCTACGAGCAGTACTTC. Encoded protein: CASSSSRGAYEQYF.